Listed here is a single TCR beta chain. The read terminates 3 residues ahead of where the CDR3 ends, so the germline J gene completes it. CDR3 size: 14 residues. With 3 bases clipped from V and 1 base from J, the junction kept 3 bases outside the gene matches. CDR1 is SGHRS, CDR2 YFSETQ, per germline. The data belong to a study of T cells in women clearing cervical HPV infection. Assay: immunoSEQ multiplex PCR; the TCRdb copy retains only in-frame clones and omits some. Reported are about 37,000 clones; the ten largest clones contain roughly 1.6%. This chain uses TRBV5-1 with TRBJ2-5, with 7 bases identical to TRBD1. The source is a woman aged 18-70 years with a cervical HPV16 infection that either progressed to CIN3+ or cleared (not recorded which). The sequencing input was blood buffy coat. The sequenced part of the CDR3 DNA is TGCGCCAGCAGCTCTGGACAGGCCCAAGAGACC. Amino acids: CASSSGQAQET. In full, the CDR3 reads CASSSGQAQETQYF.